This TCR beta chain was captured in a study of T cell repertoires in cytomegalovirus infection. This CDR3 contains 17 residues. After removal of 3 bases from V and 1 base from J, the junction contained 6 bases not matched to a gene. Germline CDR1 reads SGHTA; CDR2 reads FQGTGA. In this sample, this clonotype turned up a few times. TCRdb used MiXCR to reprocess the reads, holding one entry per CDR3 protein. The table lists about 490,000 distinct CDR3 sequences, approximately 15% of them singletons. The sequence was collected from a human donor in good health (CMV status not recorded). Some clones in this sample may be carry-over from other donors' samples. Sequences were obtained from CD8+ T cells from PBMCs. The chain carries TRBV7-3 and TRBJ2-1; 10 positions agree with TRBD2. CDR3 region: CASSLGSGGASYNEQFF. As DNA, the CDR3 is TGTGCCAGCAGCTTGGGAAGCGGGGGGGCTTCCTACAATGAGCAGTTCTTC.